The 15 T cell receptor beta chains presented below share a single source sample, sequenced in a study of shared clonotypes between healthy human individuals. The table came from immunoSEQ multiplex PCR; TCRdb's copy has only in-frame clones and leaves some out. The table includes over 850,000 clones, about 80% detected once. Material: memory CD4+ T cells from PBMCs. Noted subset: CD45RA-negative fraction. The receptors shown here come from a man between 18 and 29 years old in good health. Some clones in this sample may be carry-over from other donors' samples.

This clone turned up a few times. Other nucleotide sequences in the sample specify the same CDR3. The CDR3 loop reads CASSPQNTEAFF. The CDR3 coding sequence is TGTGCCAGCAGCCCCCAGAACACTGAAGCTTTCTTT. The genes are TRBV9 and TRBJ1-1; D remains unclear. With 4 bases removed from V and 1 base from J, the gap between germline ends came to 5 bases. Per the germline V gene, CDR1 is SGDLS and CDR2 is YYNGEE. The CDR3 covers 12 residues.

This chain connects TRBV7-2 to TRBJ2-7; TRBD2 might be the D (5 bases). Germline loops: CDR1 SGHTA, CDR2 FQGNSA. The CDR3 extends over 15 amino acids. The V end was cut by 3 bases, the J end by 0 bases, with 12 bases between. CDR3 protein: CASSFSGAVSYEQYF. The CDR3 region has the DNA TGTGCCAGCAGCTTTTCTGGAGCGGTCTCCTACGAGCAGTACTTC.

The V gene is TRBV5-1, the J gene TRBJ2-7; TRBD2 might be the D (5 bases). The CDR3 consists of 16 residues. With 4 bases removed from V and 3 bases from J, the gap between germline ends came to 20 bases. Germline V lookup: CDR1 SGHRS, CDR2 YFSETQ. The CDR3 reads CASSRVVRSGGYEQYF. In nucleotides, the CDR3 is TGCGCCAGCAGCCGAGTGGTGAGAAGCGGTGGCTACGAGCAGTACTTC.

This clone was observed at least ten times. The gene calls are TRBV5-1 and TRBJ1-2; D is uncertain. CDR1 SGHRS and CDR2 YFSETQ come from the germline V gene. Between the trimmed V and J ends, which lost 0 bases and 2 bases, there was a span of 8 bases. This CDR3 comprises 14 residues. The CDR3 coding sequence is TGCGCCAGCAGCTTGGCCTGGGGAAACTATGGCTACACCTTC. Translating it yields CASSLAWGNYGYTF.

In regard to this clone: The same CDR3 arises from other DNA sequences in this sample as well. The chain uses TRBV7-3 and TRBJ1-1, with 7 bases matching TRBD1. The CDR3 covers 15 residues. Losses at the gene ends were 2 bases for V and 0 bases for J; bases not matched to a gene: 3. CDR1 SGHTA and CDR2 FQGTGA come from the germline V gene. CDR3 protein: CASSLGRGMNTEAFF. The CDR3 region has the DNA TGTGCCAGCAGCTTAGGCAGGGGGATGAACACTGAAGCTTTCTTT.

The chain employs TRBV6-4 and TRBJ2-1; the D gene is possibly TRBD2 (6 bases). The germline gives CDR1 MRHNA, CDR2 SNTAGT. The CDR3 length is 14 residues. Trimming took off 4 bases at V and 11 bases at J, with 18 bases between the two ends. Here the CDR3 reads CASSADISAGKQFF. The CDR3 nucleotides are TGTGCCAGCAGTGCGGACATCAGTGCGGGAAAGCAGTTCTTC.

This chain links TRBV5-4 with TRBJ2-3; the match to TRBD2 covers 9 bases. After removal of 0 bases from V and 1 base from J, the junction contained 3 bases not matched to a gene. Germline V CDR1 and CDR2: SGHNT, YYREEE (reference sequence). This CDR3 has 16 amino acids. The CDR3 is CASSLGTSEGTDTQYF. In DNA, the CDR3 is TGTGCCAGCAGCTTGGGGACTAGCGAAGGCACAGATACGCAGTATTTT. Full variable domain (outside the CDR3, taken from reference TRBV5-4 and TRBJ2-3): ETGVTQSPTHLIKTRGQQVTLRCSSQSGHNTVSWYQQALGQGPQFIFQYYREEENGRGNFPPRFSGLQFPNYSSELNVNALELDDSALYLCASSLGTSEGTDTQYFGPGTRLTVL.

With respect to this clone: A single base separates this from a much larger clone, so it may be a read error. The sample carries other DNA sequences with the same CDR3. CDR3 region: CASSPGTGRGYEQYF. The CDR3 DNA follows: TGTGCCAGCAGCCCCGGGACGGGGCGAGGGTACGAGCAGTACTTC. The V call is TRBV6-6, the J call TRBJ2-7; perhaps D is TRBD1 or TRBD2 (5 bases each). Trimming took 6 bases from V and 4 from J, leaving 19 bases between them. The V gene's germline CDR1 is MNHNY and CDR2 SVGAGI (reference sequence). The CDR3 spans 15 residues.

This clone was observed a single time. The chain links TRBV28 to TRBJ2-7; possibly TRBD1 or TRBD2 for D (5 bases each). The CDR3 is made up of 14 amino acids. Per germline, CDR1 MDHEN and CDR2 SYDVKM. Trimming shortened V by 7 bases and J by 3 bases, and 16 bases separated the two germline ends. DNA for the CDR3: TGTGCCAGCACCTCCGGGACGGTCGACTACGAGCAGTACTTC. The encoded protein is CASTSGTVDYEQYF.

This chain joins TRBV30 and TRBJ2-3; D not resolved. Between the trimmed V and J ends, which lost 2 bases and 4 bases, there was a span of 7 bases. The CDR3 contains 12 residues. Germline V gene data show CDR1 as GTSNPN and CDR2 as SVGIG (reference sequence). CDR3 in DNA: TGTGCCTGGAGTCTTTCTTCAGATACGCAGTATTTT. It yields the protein CAWSLSSDTQYF.

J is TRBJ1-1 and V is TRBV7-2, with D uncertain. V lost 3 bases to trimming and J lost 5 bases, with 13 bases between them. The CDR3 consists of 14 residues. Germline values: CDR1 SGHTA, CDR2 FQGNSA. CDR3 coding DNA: TGTGCCAGCAGCTTTTCAAGTAGTCAAACTGAAGCTTTCTTT. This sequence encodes CASSFSSSQTEAFF. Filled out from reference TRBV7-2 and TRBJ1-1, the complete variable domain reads GAGVSQSPSNKVTEKGKDVELRCDPISGHTALYWYRQSLGQGLEFLIYFQGNSAPDKSGLPSDRFSAERTGGSVSTLTIQRTQQEDSAVYLCASSFSSSQTEAFFGQGTRLTVV.

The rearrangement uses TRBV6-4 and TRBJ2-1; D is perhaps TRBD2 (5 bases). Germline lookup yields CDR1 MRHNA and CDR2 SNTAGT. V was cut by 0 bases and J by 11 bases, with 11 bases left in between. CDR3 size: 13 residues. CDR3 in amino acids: CASSDSVPSKQFF. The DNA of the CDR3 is TGTGCCAGCAGTGACTCGGTTCCTAGCAAGCAGTTCTTC.

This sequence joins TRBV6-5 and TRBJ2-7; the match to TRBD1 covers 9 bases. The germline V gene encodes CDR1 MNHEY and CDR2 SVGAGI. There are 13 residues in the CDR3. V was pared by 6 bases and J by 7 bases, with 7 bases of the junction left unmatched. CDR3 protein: CASRGTGYTEQYF. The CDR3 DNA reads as TGTGCCAGCAGGGGGACAGGGTATACGGAGCAGTACTTC.

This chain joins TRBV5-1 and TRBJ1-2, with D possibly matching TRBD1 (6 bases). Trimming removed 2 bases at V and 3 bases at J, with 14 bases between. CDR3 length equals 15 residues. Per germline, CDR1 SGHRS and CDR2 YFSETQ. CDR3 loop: CASSLITGQDYGYTF. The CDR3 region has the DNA TGCGCCAGCAGCTTAATAACAGGGCAGGACTATGGCTACACCTTC.

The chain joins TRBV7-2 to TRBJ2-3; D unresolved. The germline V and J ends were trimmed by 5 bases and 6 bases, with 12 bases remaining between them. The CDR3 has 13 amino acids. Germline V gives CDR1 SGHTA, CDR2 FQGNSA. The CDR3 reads CASSPYKADTQYF. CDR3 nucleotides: TGTGCCAGCAGCCCATACAAGGCGGATACGCAGTATTTT.